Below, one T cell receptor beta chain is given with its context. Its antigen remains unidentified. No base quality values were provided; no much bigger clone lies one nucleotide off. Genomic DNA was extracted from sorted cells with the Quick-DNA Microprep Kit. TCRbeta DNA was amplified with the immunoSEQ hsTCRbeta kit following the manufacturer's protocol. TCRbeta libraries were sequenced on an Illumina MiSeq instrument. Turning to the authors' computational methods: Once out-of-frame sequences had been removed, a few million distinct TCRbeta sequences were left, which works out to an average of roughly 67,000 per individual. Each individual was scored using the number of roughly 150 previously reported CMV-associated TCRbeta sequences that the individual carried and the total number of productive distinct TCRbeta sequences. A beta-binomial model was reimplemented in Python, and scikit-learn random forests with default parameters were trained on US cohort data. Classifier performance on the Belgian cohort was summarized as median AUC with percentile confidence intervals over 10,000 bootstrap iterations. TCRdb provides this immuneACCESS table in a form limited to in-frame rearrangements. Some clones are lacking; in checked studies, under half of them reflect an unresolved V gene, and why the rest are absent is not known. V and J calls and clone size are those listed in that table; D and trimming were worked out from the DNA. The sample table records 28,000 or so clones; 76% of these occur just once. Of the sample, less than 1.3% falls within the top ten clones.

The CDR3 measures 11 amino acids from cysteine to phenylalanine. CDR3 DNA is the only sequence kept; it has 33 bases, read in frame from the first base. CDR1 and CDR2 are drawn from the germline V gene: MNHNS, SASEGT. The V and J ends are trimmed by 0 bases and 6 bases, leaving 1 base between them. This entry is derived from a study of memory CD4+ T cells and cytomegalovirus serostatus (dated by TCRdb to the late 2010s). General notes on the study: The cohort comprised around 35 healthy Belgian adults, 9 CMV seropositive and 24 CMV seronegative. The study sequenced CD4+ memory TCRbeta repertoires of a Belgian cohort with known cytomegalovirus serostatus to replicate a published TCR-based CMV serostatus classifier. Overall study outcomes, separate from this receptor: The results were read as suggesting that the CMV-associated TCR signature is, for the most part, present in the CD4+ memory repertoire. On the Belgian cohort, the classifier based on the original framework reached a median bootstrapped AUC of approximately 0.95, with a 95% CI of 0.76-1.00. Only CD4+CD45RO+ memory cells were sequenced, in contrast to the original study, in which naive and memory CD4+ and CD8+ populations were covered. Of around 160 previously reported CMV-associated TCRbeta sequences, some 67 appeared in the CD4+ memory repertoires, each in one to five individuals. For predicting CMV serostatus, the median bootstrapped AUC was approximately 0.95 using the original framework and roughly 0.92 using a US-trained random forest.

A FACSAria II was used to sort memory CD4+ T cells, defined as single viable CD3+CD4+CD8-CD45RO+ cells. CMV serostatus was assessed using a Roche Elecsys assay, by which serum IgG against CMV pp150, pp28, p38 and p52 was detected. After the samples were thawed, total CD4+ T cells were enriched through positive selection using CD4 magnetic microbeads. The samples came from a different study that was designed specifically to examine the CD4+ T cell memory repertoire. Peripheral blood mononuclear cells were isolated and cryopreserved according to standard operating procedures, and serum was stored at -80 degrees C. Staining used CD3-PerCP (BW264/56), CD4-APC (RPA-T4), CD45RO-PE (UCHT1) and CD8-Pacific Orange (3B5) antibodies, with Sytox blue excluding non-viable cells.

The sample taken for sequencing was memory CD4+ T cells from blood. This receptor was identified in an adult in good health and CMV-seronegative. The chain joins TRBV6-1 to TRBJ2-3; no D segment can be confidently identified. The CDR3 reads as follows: CASSEADTQYF. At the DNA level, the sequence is TGTGCCAGCAGTGAAGCGGATACGCAGTATTTT.